One sample yielded the 19 T cell receptor beta chains listed below, sequenced in a study of blood T cell repertoires in COVID-19. The assay was immunoSEQ multiplex PCR, and TCRdb's table has in-frame clones only and misses some. The data show some 51,000 clones, 80% to 90% seen once. Specimen: peripheral blood. Receptor source: a man in his fifties or sixties with acute or convalescent COVID-19.

The V gene is TRBV7-3, the J gene TRBJ2-3; D might be TRBD2 (5 bases). This CDR3 contains 14 residues. The V end was cut by 5 bases, the J end by 6 bases, with 15 bases between. Per germline, CDR1 SGHTA and CDR2 FQGTGA. The CDR3 DNA is TGTGCCAGCAGCCCTTCGGGGTTAGCGGATACGCAGTATTTT. Protein: CASSPSGLADTQYF.

The chain carries TRBV3-1 (or the pseudogene TRBV3-2) and TRBJ1-2, with no clear D. Looked up from germline, CDR1 is LGHDT and CDR2 is YNNKEL (reference sequence). This CDR3 contains 13 residues. Trimming left V 0 bases short and J 8 bases short, with 10 bases between. The CDR3 reads CASSQEGSYGYTF. CDR3 bases: TGTGCCAGCAGCCAAGAGGGGAGCTACGGCTACACCTTC.

The chain employs TRBV6-5 and TRBJ1-2; no firm D call. Germline V gene sequence: CDR1 MNHEY, CDR2 SVGAGI. This CDR3 is 13 amino acids long. The V end was cut by 8 bases, the J end by 2 bases, with 12 bases between. The CDR3: CASREQNNYGYTF. The CDR3 DNA is TGTGCCAGCCGGGAACAGAACAACTATGGCTACACCTTC.

This clone showed up just once. This sequence joins TRBV7-8 and TRBJ1-4, with D tentatively TRBD1 (5 bases). Germline V lookup: CDR1 SGHVS, CDR2 FQNEAQ. The CDR3 loop spans 14 amino acids. Trimming stripped 1 base from V and 4 bases from J, with 7 bases between. CDR3 sequence reads: CASSLGTYNEKLFF. CDR3 in DNA: TGTGCCAGCAGCTTAGGGACATATAATGAAAAACTGTTTTTT.

The chain links TRBV28 to TRBJ1-5; 9 nucleotides align to TRBD1. CDR3 length: 17 residues. Trimming took 5 bases from V and 6 from J; bases not matched to a gene: 14. Germline-derived CDR1 and CDR2 are MDHEN and SYDVKM. CDR3: CASSRLPGTGIPQPQHF. CDR3 coding DNA: TGTGCCAGCAGTCGTCTTCCCGGGACAGGGATCCCTCAGCCCCAGCATTTT.

This chain joins TRBV28 and TRBJ1-2, with 12 positions matching TRBD1. CDR1 and CDR2 (germline): MDHEN, SYDVKM. The CDR3 totals 15 residues. With 6 bases clipped from V and 8 bases from J, the junction kept 10 bases outside the gene matches. The CDR3 nucleotides are TGTGCCAGCAGCCAGGGGGGACAGGGGGCAGGAGGCTACACCTTC. As protein: CASSQGGQGAGGYTF.

This clone was found a few times. This chain uses TRBV5-4 with TRBJ2-7; D may be TRBD2 (6 bases). The CDR3 length is 16 residues. The V and J ends lost 4 bases and 5 bases respectively, with 22 bases between them. Looked up from germline, CDR1 is SGHNT and CDR2 is YYREEE (reference sequence). The DNA of the CDR3 is TGTGCCAGCAGCCAACCGAGTGCTCTAGCGAACCACGAGCAGTACTTC. Translation: CASSQPSALANHEQYF.

The CDR3 DNA reads as TGTGCCAGCAACGCCCTTAGTGGGAACACTGAAGCTTTCTTT. It yields the protein CASNALSGNTEAFF. The genes are TRBV7-9 and TRBJ1-1; D remains ambiguous. Trimming removed 7 bases from V and 1 base from J, with 13 bases in between. CDR3 length equals 14 residues. Germline loops: CDR1 SEHNR, CDR2 FQNEAQ (reference sequence).

The chain is built from TRBV3-1 (or the pseudogene TRBV3-2) and TRBJ1-5, with TRBD1 matching 7 bases. Per germline, CDR1 LGHDT and CDR2 YNNKEL (reference sequence). V trimming: 4 bases; J trimming: 6 bases; junction bases outside the gene matches: 3. The CDR3 spans 13 residues. Here the CDR3 reads CASSPTGTQPQHF. The DNA of the CDR3 is TGTGCCAGCAGCCCGACAGGGACTCAGCCCCAGCATTTT.

The chain uses TRBV28 and TRBJ2-5; D is unclear. The germline CDR1 and CDR2 sequences are MDHEN and SYDVKM. The V end was cut by 2 bases, the J end by 2 bases, with 9 bases between. The CDR3 is 14 amino acids. This CDR3 reads CASSLRQLQETQYF. CDR3 bases: TGTGCCAGCAGTTTAAGGCAACTACAAGAGACCCAGTACTTC.

This chain uses TRBV9 with TRBJ1-1; D gene ambiguous. Trimming took off 3 bases at V and 4 bases at J, with 7 bases between the two ends. Looked up from germline, CDR1 is SGDLS and CDR2 is YYNGEE. The length of the CDR3 is 12 residues. The CDR3: CASSGRSTEAFF. CDR3 DNA sequence: TGTGCCAGCAGCGGGCGGAGCACTGAAGCTTTCTTT.

The chain links TRBV18 to TRBJ2-1, with D possibly matching TRBD1 (6 bases). The CDR3 extends over 17 amino acids. Germline assignment: CDR1 KGHSH and CDR2 LQKENI. The germline V and J ends were trimmed by 3 bases and 0 bases, with 15 bases remaining between them. The CDR3: CASSPPFRTASYNEQFF. The CDR3 nucleotides are TGTGCCAGCTCACCTCCCTTTCGGACAGCCTCCTACAATGAGCAGTTCTTC.

The chain recombines TRBV9 with TRBJ2-1, with 8 bases that match TRBD2. Germline V CDR1 and CDR2: SGDLS, YYNGEE. V dropped 0 bases and J dropped 3; count of bases not matched to a gene: 5. The CDR3 spans 16 residues. In DNA form, the CDR3 reads TGTGCCAGCAGCGTAGCTACGGGACTAGGCTACAATGAGCAGTTCTTC. Residues: CASSVATGLGYNEQFF. Filled out from reference TRBV9 and TRBJ2-1, the complete variable domain reads DSGVTQTPKHLITATGQRVTLRCSPRSGDLSVYWYQQSLDQGLQFLIQYYNGEERAKGNILERFSAQQFPDLHSELNLSSLELGDSALYFCASSVATGLGYNEQFFGPGTRLTVL.

V usage is TRBV18 and J usage is TRBJ1-6; the match to TRBD1 covers 8 bases. The CDR3 loop spans 16 amino acids. Per the germline V gene, CDR1 is KGHSH and CDR2 is LQKENI. The ends lost 2 bases at V and 6 bases at J; junction bases unmatched: 6. The CDR3 loop reads CASSPRTGPVNSPLHF. CDR3 nucleotide sequence: TGTGCCAGCTCACCAAGGACAGGGCCCGTTAATTCACCCCTCCACTTT.

The chain employs TRBV5-8 and TRBJ1-5; D unresolved. The V gene lost 4 bases and the J gene lost 2 bases, with 4 bases spanning the gap. The CDR3 loop spans 12 amino acids. Germline lookup yields CDR1 SGHTS and CDR2 YDEGEE. Here the CDR3 reads CASSVGNQPQHF. CDR3 in DNA: TGTGCCAGCAGCGTCGGCAATCAGCCCCAGCATTTT.

The chain joins TRBV6-5 to TRBJ1-5; 9 bases map to TRBD1. CDR1 is MNHEY and CDR2 is SVGAGI in the germline V gene. Unmatched junction bases numbered 3, after V lost 2 bases and J lost 1 base. CDR3 size: 16 residues. The CDR3 bases are TGTGCCAGCAGTTACCGGGACAGGGAGAGCAATCAGCCCCAGCATTTT. It specifies CASSYRDRESNQPQHF.

V gene TRBV19 combines with J gene TRBJ1-5; TRBD1 agrees at 12 bases. Germline CDR1 reads LNHDA; CDR2 reads SQIVND (reference sequence). The trim removed 1 base at V and 6 bases at J, leaving 4 bases unmatched. CDR3 length: 16 amino acids. Here the CDR3 reads CASSIVGTGGFQPQHF. In DNA form, the CDR3 reads TGTGCCAGTAGTATAGTAGGGACAGGGGGCTTTCAGCCCCAGCATTTT. Drawing the rest from reference TRBV19 and TRBJ1-5, the complete variable domain is DGGITQSPKYLFRKEGQNVTLSCEQNLNHDAMYWYRQDPGQGLRLIYYSQIVNDFQKGDIAEGYSVSREKKESFPLTVTSAQKNPTAFYLCASSIVGTGGFQPQHFGDGTRLSIL.

The chain has TRBV4-3 and TRBJ1-6, with unresolved D. There are 14 residues in the CDR3. With 0 bases removed from V and 5 bases from J, the gap between germline ends came to 5 bases. CDR1 LGHNA and CDR2 YSLEER come from the germline V gene. The CDR3 DNA reads as TGCGCCAGCAGCCAAGAGGGAGATAATTCACCCCTCCACTTT. Its translation is CASSQEGDNSPLHF.

The chain has TRBV24-1 and TRBJ2-3; tentatively, D is TRBD1 (5 bases). CDR1 is KGHDR and CDR2 is SFDVKD in the germline V gene. V gave up 0 bases and J gave up 3 bases, with 9 bases separating them. The CDR3 spans 15 residues. The CDR3 nucleotides read TGTGCCACCAGTGATTTGAGACAGCAAACAGATACGCAGTATTTT. This translates into CATSDLRQQTDTQYF.